The TCR beta chain described here comes from a study of T cells after yellow fever vaccination. Study details: Preparing low-cell-number fractions relied on SMART-Seq v4 Ultra Low Input. General study results and limits: A small share of clonotypes appeared in both CD4 and CD8 compartments. Peaking faster, on day 5 versus 15, the secondary response was nonetheless weaker. Contamination by abundant bulk-population clonotypes could be present in FACS-sorted repertoires.

Details on this clonotype: Its matching antigen is unknown.

One entry per CDR3 protein, called by TCRdb with MiXCR from the 5' RACE reads. Counted here are 550,000 or so distinct CDR3 sequences, roughly 19% occurring once; the ten biggest clones make up 14%. This CDR3 is 13 amino acids long. The germline CDR1 and CDR2 sequences are SQVTM and ANQGSEA. The V end was cut by 6 bases, the J end by 2 bases, with 13 bases between. This chain uses TRBV29-1 with TRBJ1-1, with D unresolved. Sequences were derived from PBMCs, sampled 15 days after the yellow fever booster vaccination. The clonotype comes from a man aged 25-40 years who received the YFV17D yellow fever vaccine. Here the CDR3 reads CSVGRKINTEAFF. CDR3 nucleotide sequence: TGCAGCGTCGGACGGAAGATCAACACTGAAGCTTTCTTT.